The rows below give T cell receptor beta chains drawn from one sample of a study of cytomegalovirus exposure and HLA in healthy donors. Produced via immunoSEQ multiplex PCR; TCRdb's table is partial and in-frame only. The repertoire holds approximately 240,000 clones, with 80% to 95% as singletons. The sequenced material came from PBMCs. These receptors were collected from a woman younger than 30 in good health and CMV-seronegative. Each CDR3 is given with its conserved first and last residue. The D gene is left open where the match is weak. Rows give clone size only sometimes, using once, few, many, or a class for an expanded clone.

d_gene	v_gene	j_gene	abundance	CDR3nt	CDR3aa
TRBD1	TRBV7-9	TRBJ2-7	NA	TGTGCCAGCAGCTTTAGCGGACAGGGGGCTTACTACGAGCAGTACTTC	CASSFSGQGAYYEQYF
TRBD2	TRBV28	TRBJ2-1	once	TGTGCCAGCAGCTCTCCGGGACTAGCCTACAATGAGCAGTTCTTC	CASSSPGLAYNEQFF
NA	TRBV18	TRBJ2-7	NA	TGTGCCAGCTCCCCCTGGCCAAGCTCCTACGAGCAGTACTTC	CASSPWPSSYEQYF
TRBD1	TRBV2	TRBJ2-5	few	TGTGCCAGCTCGGGACAGGGGGCGGAGAGGCAAGAGACCCAGTACTTC	CASSGQGAERQETQYF
TRBD1	TRBV7-2	TRBJ1-2	NA	TGTGCCAGCAGCTCTGTCCGAGAGGCAACCCAGGGGGATGGCTACACCTTC	CASSSVREATQGDGYTF
NA	TRBV5-1	TRBJ1-3	NA	TGCGCCAGCAGCCAAGTACTCTCTGGAAACACCATATATTTT	CASSQVLSGNTIYF
TRBD1	TRBV5-1	TRBJ1-2	NA	TGCGCCAGCAGCTTTGCCTCGGGACAGGGAATATCCGGCTACACCTTC	CASSFASGQGISGYTF
NA	TRBV30	TRBJ1-5	few	TGTGCCTGGAGTCCAGGGATTCGGAACAATCAGCCCCAGCATTTT	CAWSPGIRNNQPQHF
TRBD1	TRBV7-2	TRBJ2-2	NA	TGTGCCAGCAGCTTAAGTTGGAGGACAGGGAACACCGGGGAGCTGTTTTTT	CASSLSWRTGNTGELFF
NA	TRBV21-1	TRBJ1-1	NA	TGTGCCAGTTCGGCGGTCAAAGCTTTCTTT	CASSAVKAFF